These T cell receptor beta chains were read from a single sample in a study of T cell clones after liver transplantation. Sequencing was performed with immunoSEQ multiplex PCR; in TCRdb, only in-frame clones are kept and a portion is missing. The data show more than 95,000 clones, around 83% seen once. Here the sequenced sample was CD4+ T cells from blood, taken before liver transplant. Every receptor here comes from a human donor who received a liver transplant. Each CDR3 is given with its conserved first and last residue. D genes are given only for firm matches. Where a row states a size, it is once, few, many or the class of an expanded clone; other rows omit it.

CDR3: CASSRDTGELFF
DNA: TGTGCCAGCAGCAGGGACACCGGGGAGCTGTTTTTT
V: TRBV6-5
D: -
J: TRBJ2-2
size: -

CDR3: CATSRVMNTEAFF
DNA: TGTGCCACTTCGCGAGTAATGAACACTGAAGCTTTCTTT
V: TRBV15
D: -
J: TRBJ1-1
size: many

CDR3: CASRQLGQGLTEAFF
DNA: TGTGCCAGCAGACAACTTGGACAGGGGCTCACTGAAGCTTTCTTT
V: TRBV7-6
D: TRBD1
J: TRBJ1-1
size: -

CDR3: CAIKATENTEAFF
DNA: TGTGCCATCAAGGCGACGGAGAACACTGAAGCTTTCTTT
V: TRBV10-3
D: -
J: TRBJ1-1
size: -

CDR3: CASTDRGGGNQPQHF
DNA: TGTGCCAGCACTGACAGGGGGGGTGGCAATCAGCCCCAGCATTTT
V: TRBV6-1
D: TRBD1
J: TRBJ1-5
size: -

CDR3: CALGGQGSNGELFF
DNA: TGTGCTCTTGGGGGACAGGGGTCGAACGGGGAGCTGTTTTTT
V: TRBV6-6
D: TRBD1
J: TRBJ2-2
size: -

CDR3: CASSLGTGAAGYTF
DNA: TGCGCCAGCAGCCTAGGGACAGGGGCAGCTGGCTACACCTTC
V: TRBV5-1
D: TRBD1
J: TRBJ1-2
size: -

CDR3: CASSLRAGQNTGELFF
DNA: TGTGCCAGCAGCTTGAGGGCAGGACAGAACACCGGGGAGCTGTTTTTT
V: TRBV5-5
D: -
J: TRBJ2-2
size: -

CDR3: CASNYPDSGANVLTF
DNA: TGCGCCAGCAACTACCCGGACTCTGGGGCCAACGTCCTGACTTTC
V: TRBV5-1
D: -
J: TRBJ2-6
size: -

CDR3: CASARDRELFF
DNA: TGTGCCAGTGCCCGGGACAGGGAGCTGTTTTTT
V: TRBV19
D: -
J: TRBJ2-2
size: -

CDR3: CASSQDFRENSPLHF
DNA: TGCGCCAGCAGCCAAGACTTCCGGGAGAATTCACCCCTCCACTTT
V: TRBV4-3
D: -
J: TRBJ1-6
size: -

CDR3: CASSYHGTGGTQYF
DNA: TGTGCCAGCAGTTACCATGGGACGGGAGGGACCCAGTACTTC
V: TRBV6-6
D: TRBD2
J: TRBJ2-5
size: -

CDR3: CASSRNQADTQYF
DNA: TGCGCCAGCAGCCGAAATCAGGCAGATACGCAGTATTTT
V: TRBV5-1
D: -
J: TRBJ2-3
size: -

CDR3: CASSDWTGALNTEAFF
DNA: TGCGCCAGCAGCGATTGGACAGGGGCCCTGAACACTGAAGCTTTCTTT
V: TRBV5-1
D: TRBD1
J: TRBJ1-1
size: -

CDR3: CASSSGGGETQYF
DNA: TGCGCCAGCAGCTCCGGGGGTGGGGAGACCCAGTACTTC
V: TRBV5-1
D: -
J: TRBJ2-5
size: -

CDR3: CASSPNLRVGTGNGYTF
DNA: TGTGCCAGCAGTCCCAACCTCCGCGTGGGGACAGGGAATGGCTACACCTTC
V: TRBV27
D: TRBD1
J: TRBJ1-2
size: -

CDR3: CSVEIGAETQYF
DNA: TGCAGCGTTGAAATCGGGGCGGAGACCCAGTACTTC
V: TRBV29-1
D: -
J: TRBJ2-5
size: few

CDR3: CASSQQGPRSYNEQFF
DNA: TGTGCCAGCAGCCAACAGGGGCCCCGCTCCTACAATGAGCAGTTCTTC
V: TRBV14
D: -
J: TRBJ2-1
size: -

CDR3: CASSYGAETYNEQFF
DNA: TGCGCCAGCAGCTACGGTGCGGAGACCTACAATGAGCAGTTCTTC
V: TRBV5-1
D: -
J: TRBJ2-1
size: -

CDR3: CASSRGTSGSSYEQYF
DNA: TGCGCCAGCAGCCGCGGGACTAGCGGGAGCTCCTACGAGCAGTACTTC
V: TRBV5-1
D: TRBD2
J: TRBJ2-7
size: -

CDR3: CASSLWQGEGTDTQYF
DNA: TGTGCCAGCAGTTTATGGCAGGGAGAGGGCACAGATACGCAGTATTTT
V: TRBV27
D: -
J: TRBJ2-3
size: once

CDR3: CASSVATGFGYTF
DNA: TGTGCCAGCAGCGTAGCAACAGGGTTCGGCTACACCTTC
V: TRBV7-9
D: -
J: TRBJ1-2
size: -

CDR3: CASRSSGRKQETQYF
DNA: TGTGCCAGCAGATCTAGCGGGAGGAAACAAGAGACCCAGTACTTC
V: TRBV6-6
D: TRBD2
J: TRBJ2-5
size: few

CDR3: CASSQDHRDYSPLHF
DNA: TGCGCCAGCAGCCAAGATCACAGGGATTATTCACCCCTCCACTTT
V: TRBV4-3
D: -
J: TRBJ1-6
size: -

CDR3: CSVPGTSRGHEQYF
DNA: TGCAGCGTTCCCGGGACTAGCAGGGGCCACGAGCAGTACTTC
V: TRBV29-1
D: TRBD2
J: TRBJ2-7
size: -

CDR3: CASSPGRAISYNEQFF
DNA: TGTGCCAGCAGCCCCGGGAGGGCGATATCCTACAATGAGCAGTTCTTC
V: TRBV7-9
D: TRBD2
J: TRBJ2-1
size: -

CDR3: CASSIQQERATQHF
DNA: TGTGCCAGTAGTATACAACAGGAACGCGCTACCCAGCATTTT
V: TRBV19
D: -
J: TRBJ1-5
size: -

CDR3: CASRDGRRGPSTDTQYF
DNA: TGTGCCAGTCGGGACGGAAGAAGGGGACCTAGCACAGATACGCAGTATTTT
V: TRBV2
D: -
J: TRBJ2-3
size: -

CDR3: CASSEGTRAAFF
DNA: TGTGCCAGCAGCGAAGGGACCCGGGCAGCTTTCTTT
V: TRBV2
D: -
J: TRBJ1-1
size: -

CDR3: CASSADWNYGYTF
DNA: TGTGCCAGCAGTGCCGACTGGAACTATGGCTACACCTTC
V: TRBV6-5
D: -
J: TRBJ1-2
size: -

CDR3: CAWSVGQKETQYF
DNA: TGTGCCTGGAGTGTGGGGCAGAAAGAGACCCAGTACTTC
V: TRBV30
D: -
J: TRBJ2-5
size: -

CDR3: CASKSRIGSSSTDTQYF
DNA: TGTGCCAGCAAGTCCCGCATCGGGTCGAGCAGCACAGATACGCAGTATTTT
V: TRBV25-1
D: -
J: TRBJ2-3
size: -

CDR3: CASSLGRRGAAEAFF
DNA: TGTGCCAGCAGCTTAGGACGCCGAGGGGCAGCTGAAGCTTTCTTT
V: TRBV11-2
D: -
J: TRBJ1-1
size: -

CDR3: CASSTSTGGVETQYF
DNA: TGTGCCAGTTCCACTTCGACAGGGGGGGTCGAGACCCAGTACTTC
V: TRBV18
D: TRBD1
J: TRBJ2-5
size: -

CDR3: CASSTSLIGAFF
DNA: TGTGCCAGTAGTACGAGTCTAATCGGAGCTTTCTTT
V: TRBV19
D: -
J: TRBJ1-1
size: -

CDR3: CASSDHARDTEAFF
DNA: TGTGCCAGTAGTGATCACGCCCGGGACACTGAAGCTTTCTTT
V: TRBV19
D: -
J: TRBJ1-1
size: few

CDR3: CASSALWRENTEAFF
DNA: TGTGCCAGCAGTGCCCTGTGGAGGGAGAACACTGAAGCTTTCTTT
V: TRBV6-1
D: -
J: TRBJ1-1
size: -

CDR3: CASSLVVSDTQYF
DNA: TGTGCCAGCAGCTTAGTTGTGTCAGATACGCAGTATTTT
V: TRBV7-6
D: -
J: TRBJ2-3
size: -